This T cell receptor beta chain came from a study of long-term antiretroviral therapy in people with HIV. Study-level points and caveats: Controls had broader CDR3 length ranges than HIV repertoires did.

With survey level as its setting, the immunoSEQ assay was v3.0. Using immunoSEQ multiplex PCR, the repertoire was profiled, and TCRdb retains in-frame clones only, with some absent. The table lists around 18,000 clones, around 87% of them singletons. V was pared by 9 bases and J by 5 bases, with 13 bases between. CDR1 is SNHLY, CDR2 FYNNEI, per germline. The CDR3 consists of 13 residues. Turning to this clone: Its antigen is currently unknown.

The sequence came from a man in his fifties with HIV. This chain links TRBV2 with TRBJ1-4; possibly TRBD1 for D (6 bases). The material sequenced was unsorted PBMCs, taken 4.2 years after starting antiretroviral therapy. CDR3 bases: TGTGCCAGTCGACAGGCCGAAAATGAAAAACTGTTTTTT. Translating gives CASRQAENEKLFF.